Presented here are 29 T cell receptor beta chains from one specimen sequenced in a study of shared clonotypes between healthy human individuals. Only CD45RO-negative cells positively selected for CCR7 counted as naive CD8 cells, so terminally differentiated effector memory CD45RA+ cells were excluded. TCRdb keeps only in-frame clones here, not all; method: immunoSEQ multiplex PCR. The table lists 2 million or so clones, approximately 94% of them singletons. Sequenced material: naive CD8+ T cells sorted from blood. These receptors were collected from a man aged 18-30 years in good health.

The V call is TRBV12-5, the J call TRBJ2-7; 8 nucleotides match TRBD1. Germline assignment: CDR1 LGHNT and CDR2 FRNRAP. The CDR3 loop spans 13 amino acids. V shed 6 bases and J 5 bases; nucleotides not matched to a gene: 6. The CDR3 nucleotides read TGTGCTAGTGGCCCAGGGGGCTTCGACGAGCAGTACTTC. Translating gives CASGPGGFDEQYF.

The chain is built from TRBV27 and TRBJ2-7; 7 nucleotides match TRBD2. The trim removed 2 bases at V and 3 bases at J, leaving 4 bases unmatched. Per germline, CDR1 MNHEY and CDR2 SMNVEV (reference sequence). The CDR3 is 14 amino acids. The CDR3: CASSLMASGYEQYF. CDR3 DNA sequence: TGTGCCAGCAGTTTAATGGCTAGCGGCTACGAGCAGTACTTC.

Comment on this clone: Additional DNA sequences in this sample encode the identical CDR3. The V and J genes are TRBV9 and TRBJ2-3; D not certain. CDR3 length: 11 residues. The V gene's germline CDR1 is SGDLS and CDR2 YYNGEE. Trimming took off 3 bases at V and 5 bases at J, with 4 bases between the two ends. DNA of the CDR3: TGTGCCAGCAGCGCCGGAGATACGCAGTATTTT. Protein product: CASSAGDTQYF.

The V call is TRBV1, the J call TRBJ2-1; the table's D call, TRBD2, was not checked against the DNA. TRBV1 is an annotated pseudogene. The CDR3 runs to 16 residues. In DNA form, the CDR3 reads TGCACCAGCAGCCAAGGGCGGAGGCAGTATCTCGATGAGCAGTTCTTC. It is translated as CTSSQGRRQYLDEQFF.

The J gene is TRBJ1-2, the V gene TRBV7-6; D gene ambiguous. The germline V gene encodes CDR1 SGHVS and CDR2 FNYEAQ. The CDR3 has 14 amino acids. Trimming stripped 0 bases from V and 2 bases from J, with 7 bases between. Here the CDR3 DNA reads TGTGCCAGCAGCTTAGCCCAAAGGAACTATGGCTACACCTTC. Encoded protein: CASSLAQRNYGYTF.

The genes are TRBV27 and TRBJ1-2, with D uncertain. The germline V and J ends were trimmed by 6 bases and 2 bases, with 7 bases remaining between them. The germline V gene has CDR1 MNHEY and CDR2 SMNVEV (reference sequence). The CDR3 is 12 amino acids. The CDR3 DNA is TGTGCCAGCAGGACACCCAACTATGGCTACACCTTC. Translation: CASRTPNYGYTF.

This clone has only one observation. V is TRBV4-1 and J is TRBJ1-1, with D possibly matching TRBD1 (6 bases). The CDR3 has 15 residues. Germline CDR1 and CDR2: MGHRA and YSYEKL. V shed 9 bases and J shed 0 bases, with 17 bases lying between them. The DNA for the CDR3 is TGCGCCAGTGGATCCTCTAGGGGGATGAACACTGAAGCTTTCTTT. Amino acid sequence: CASGSSRGMNTEAFF.

The chain uses TRBV19 and TRBJ2-7; D uncertain. The V gene lost 7 bases and the J gene lost 3 bases, with 10 bases spanning the gap. Germline V gene lookup returns CDR1 LNHDA and CDR2 SQIVND (reference sequence). The CDR3 is 12 residues long. The CDR3 coding sequence is TGTGCCAGTATGAACAGCTACTACGAGCAGTACTTC. It yields the protein CASMNSYYEQYF.

The chain recombines TRBV4-1 with TRBJ2-1, with D possibly matching TRBD1 (6 bases). The V and J ends lost 0 bases and 5 bases respectively, with 14 bases between them. The CDR3 is 16 residues long. Germline loops: CDR1 MGHRA, CDR2 YSYEKL. CDR3 loop: CASSQDGEGVDNEQFF. The CDR3 nucleotides are TGCGCCAGCAGCCAAGATGGAGAGGGGGTGGACAATGAGCAGTTCTTC.

J is TRBJ1-1 and V is TRBV10-3; 8 nucleotides agree with TRBD1. This CDR3 region has 14 residues. V shed 4 bases and J 4 bases; nucleotides not matched to a gene: 5. From germline, CDR1 is ENHRY and CDR2 SYGVKD. CDR3: CAISAETGATEAFF. For the CDR3, the DNA is TGTGCCATCAGTGCCGAGACAGGGGCCACTGAAGCTTTCTTT.

The J gene is TRBJ1-2, the V gene TRBV29-1, with a weak D call TRBD1 (5 bases). Trimming cost V 6 bases and J 8 bases, with 19 bases left between them. The CDR3 spans 13 residues. CDR1 SQVTM and CDR2 ANQGSEA come from the germline V gene. This chain's CDR3 is CSVTKPGPEGYTF. The CDR3 DNA follows: TGCAGCGTCACAAAGCCAGGGCCTGAAGGCTACACCTTC.

The V call is TRBV11-3, the J call TRBJ1-3; D remains unclear. V was cut by 1 base and J by 1 base, with 8 bases left in between. The length of the CDR3 is 15 residues. The germline V gene encodes CDR1 SGHNT and CDR2 YENEEA. The CDR3 DNA reads as TGTGCCAGCAGCTTAGGGGGTGAATCTGGAAACACCATATATTTT. Its translation: CASSLGGESGNTIYF.

J is TRBJ1-2 and V is TRBV5-1; tentatively, D is TRBD1 (6 bases). This CDR3 is built from 15 residues. Per germline, CDR1 SGHRS and CDR2 YFSETQ. Trimming left V 4 bases short and J 4 bases short, with 17 bases between. The CDR3 DNA sequence: TGCGCCAGCAGCAACTCGGGACAAGATGTCTATGGCTACACCTTC. Protein product: CASSNSGQDVYGYTF.

The CDR3 DNA reads as TGTGCCAGCATCCGAACAGGGATTAGCCACGAGCAGTACTTC. The encoded protein is CASIRTGISHEQYF. This rearrangement joins TRBV7-9 to TRBJ2-7, with D maybe TRBD1 (6 bases). CDR1 SEHNR and CDR2 FQNEAQ come from the germline V gene (reference sequence). The CDR3 spans 14 residues. The ends were cut back, 7 bases at V and 5 bases at J, with 18 bases in the middle.

This clone has just one count. The chain links TRBV9 to TRBJ2-7; D might be TRBD1 (5 bases). The CDR3 is made up of 14 amino acids. Trimming left V 4 bases short and J 2 bases short, with 13 bases between. CDR1 and CDR2 (germline): SGDLS, YYNGEE. CDR3 in amino acids: CASSTQETTYEQYF. The CDR3 bases are TGTGCCAGCAGCACACAGGAGACGACCTACGAGCAGTACTTC.

This chain connects TRBV4-1 to TRBJ2-5; 7 bases match TRBD1. The germline V gene has CDR1 MGHRA and CDR2 YSYEKL. V lost 8 bases to trimming and J lost 0 bases; unmatched junction nucleotides: 6. The CDR3 has 14 residues. As DNA, the CDR3 is TGCGCCAGCCGGGACAGCCCCAACCAAGAGACCCAGTACTTC. Encoded protein: CASRDSPNQETQYF.

This clone occurred once. The J gene is TRBJ2-1, the V gene TRBV27; 8 bases match TRBD2. Germline CDR1 MNHEY, CDR2 SMNVEV (reference sequence). The length of the CDR3 is 14 residues. V shed 6 bases, J shed 4 bases, and the junction held 5 bases outside the gene matches. The CDR3 protein is CASSLTSAYNEQFF. CDR3 nucleotides: TGTGCCAGCAGCCTGACTAGCGCTTACAATGAGCAGTTCTTC.

The chain recombines TRBV4-1 with TRBJ2-7; 9 nucleotides line up with TRBD2. Germline loops: CDR1 MGHRA, CDR2 YSYEKL. V gave up 5 bases and J gave up 0 bases; unmatched junction bases: 5. The CDR3 contains 15 residues. CDR3 region: CASSYLAGYSYEQYF. The CDR3 DNA is TGCGCCAGCAGCTACCTAGCGGGGTACTCCTACGAGCAGTACTTC.

The rearrangement joins TRBV5-1 to TRBJ1-5; TRBD1 is a possible D gene (5 bases). The V gene lost 2 bases and the J gene lost 5 bases, with 17 bases spanning the gap. CDR3 length: 16 residues. Per the germline V gene, CDR1 is SGHRS and CDR2 is YFSETQ. The CDR3 region has the DNA TGCGCCAGCAGCTTATCAGCGCTCCGAGGGGATCAGCCCCAGCATTTT. Its protein product is CASSLSALRGDQPQHF.

As regards this clone: The sample holds other DNA sequences that translate to the same CDR3. This rearrangement joins TRBV4-3 to TRBJ2-7, with 7 bases that match TRBD1. J was trimmed by 3 bases and V by 0 bases; bases with no gene match: 2. CDR1 is LGHNA, CDR2 YSLEER, per germline. The CDR3 has 14 residues. Here the CDR3 reads CASSQDRGFYEQYF. The CDR3 DNA reads as TGCGCCAGCAGCCAAGACAGGGGGTTCTACGAGCAGTACTTC.

The V gene is TRBV10-2, the J gene TRBJ2-3; weak D call: TRBD2 (6 bases). The CDR3 has 17 residues. The V end lost 6 bases, the J end lost 2 bases, and 21 bases lay between the germline ends. In germline, CDR1 is WSHSY, CDR2 SAAADI. The CDR3 nucleotides read TGCGCCAGCAGCAAAAGAAGCGGGCCCGACCCCACAGATACGCAGTATTTT. This codes for CASSKRSGPDPTDTQYF.

CDR3 region: CASSSPLTPYEQYF. In nucleotides, the CDR3 is TGTGCCAGCAGCTCACCCCTTACACCCTACGAGCAGTACTTC. The rearrangement uses TRBV7-9 and TRBJ2-7; D not certain. Germline V lookup: CDR1 SEHNR, CDR2 FQNEAQ (reference sequence). CDR3 length: 14 amino acids. Trimming took 4 bases from V and 2 from J, leaving 12 bases between them.

The J gene is TRBJ2-5, the V gene TRBV18; the match to TRBD2 covers 9 bases. The V gene end was trimmed by 3 bases and the J gene end by 5 bases; junction bases not matched to a gene: 19. There are 19 residues in the CDR3. The germline V gene encodes CDR1 KGHSH and CDR2 LQKENI. The CDR3 sequence is CASSPRELALAGFQETQYF. The CDR3, as DNA: TGTGCCAGCTCACCCCGGGAGCTTGCTCTAGCGGGATTCCAGGAGACCCAGTACTTC.

V usage is TRBV6-5 and J usage is TRBJ2-5; D gene unclear. The V end lost 1 base, the J end lost 4 bases, and 10 bases lay between the germline ends. Germline V CDR1 and CDR2: MNHEY, SVGAGI. The CDR3 loop spans 14 amino acids. CDR3 nucleotides: TGTGCCAGCAGTTACTTGGGGTCGGCAGAGACCCAGTACTTC. Protein product: CASSYLGSAETQYF.

This chain joins TRBV2 and TRBJ2-7, with 7 bases matching TRBD2. Germline V lookup: CDR1 SNHLY, CDR2 FYNNEI. This CDR3 has 13 amino acids. Germline trimming cut 6 bases from V and 5 bases from J; bases unmatched to any gene: 7. CDR3 in DNA: TGTGCCAGCAGGCCCCCTGGGGGGGACGAGCAGTACTTC. It specifies CASRPPGGDEQYF.

V and J are TRBV6-6 and TRBJ2-2; 12 bases match TRBD2. Germline trimming cut 6 bases from V and 6 bases from J; bases unmatched to any gene: 8. The CDR3 totals 16 residues. Per germline, CDR1 MNHNY and CDR2 SVGAGI (reference sequence). CDR3 nucleotides: TGTGCCAGCAGCCGACTAGCGGGAGAAGAGGCCGGGGAGCTGTTTTTT. Translating it yields CASSRLAGEEAGELFF.

The CDR3 nucleotides are TGTGCCAGCAGGATACAGGGCGTAGGAACAGATACGCAGTATTTT. It yields the protein CASRIQGVGTDTQYF. This chain links TRBV9 with TRBJ2-3; the D gene is possibly TRBD1 (6 bases). Germline lookup yields CDR1 SGDLS and CDR2 YYNGEE. CDR3 length equals 15 residues. V lost 5 bases and J lost 3, with 16 bases in between.

Concerning this clone: Other nucleotide sequences from this sample produce the same CDR3. This chain uses TRBV7-9 with TRBJ2-3; D unresolved. The CDR3 runs to 12 residues. Germline V CDR1 and CDR2: SEHNR, FQNEAQ (reference sequence). The V and J ends lost 5 bases and 5 bases respectively, with 8 bases between them. CDR3 coding DNA: TGTGCCAGCAGCCGAGGTGGAGATACGCAGTATTTT. Protein sequence: CASSRGGDTQYF. Variable domain in full (rest from reference TRBV7-9 and TRBJ2-3): DTGVSQNPRHKITKRGQNVTFRCDPISEHNRLYWYRQTLGQGPEFLTYFQNEAQLEKSRLLSDRFSAERPKGSFSTLEIQRTEQGDSAMYLCASSRGGDTQYFGPGTRLTVL.

This clone was seen a single time. Other DNA sequences in the sample encode the same CDR3. The rearrangement uses TRBV27 and TRBJ2-7; D unclear. The germline V gene has CDR1 MNHEY and CDR2 SMNVEV (reference sequence). The CDR3 has 13 residues. The germline V and J ends were trimmed by 0 bases and 1 base, with 4 bases remaining between them. The DNA of the CDR3 is TGTGCCAGCAGTTTATCTGTATCCTACGAGCAGTACTTC. Protein sequence: CASSLSVSYEQYF.